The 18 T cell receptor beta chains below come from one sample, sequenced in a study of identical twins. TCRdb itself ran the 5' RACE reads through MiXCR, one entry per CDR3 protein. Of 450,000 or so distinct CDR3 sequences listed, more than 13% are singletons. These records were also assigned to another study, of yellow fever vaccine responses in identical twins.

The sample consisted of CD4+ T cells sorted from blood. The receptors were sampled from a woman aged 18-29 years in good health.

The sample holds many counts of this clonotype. The CDR3 bases are TGTGCCAGCAGTGGACGAAATGAGCAGTTCTTC. Translation gives CASSGRNEQFF. The chain carries TRBV25-1 and TRBJ2-1; D is unclear. The CDR3 runs to 11 residues. Trimming took off 4 bases at V and 7 bases at J, with 5 bases between the two ends. CDR1 is MGHDK, CDR2 SYGVNS, per germline.

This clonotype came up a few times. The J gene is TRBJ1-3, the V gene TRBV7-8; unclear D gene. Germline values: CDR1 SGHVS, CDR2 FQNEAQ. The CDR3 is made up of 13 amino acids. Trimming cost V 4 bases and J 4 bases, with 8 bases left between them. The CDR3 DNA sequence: TGTGCCAGCAGCTCGGGATACGGAAACACCATATATTTT. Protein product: CASSSGYGNTIYF. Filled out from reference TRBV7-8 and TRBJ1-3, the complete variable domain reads GAGVSQSPRYKVAKRGQDVALRCDPISGHVSLFWYQQALGQGPEFLTYFQNEAQLDKSGLPSDRFFAERPEGSVSTLKIQRTQQEDSAVYLCASSSGYGNTIYFGEGSWLTVV.

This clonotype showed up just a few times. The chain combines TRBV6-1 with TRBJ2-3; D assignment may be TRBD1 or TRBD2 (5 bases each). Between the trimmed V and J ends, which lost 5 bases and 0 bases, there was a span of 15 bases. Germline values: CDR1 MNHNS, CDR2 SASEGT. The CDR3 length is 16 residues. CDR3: CASSSSGTRSTDTQYF. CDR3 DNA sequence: TGTGCCAGCAGTAGCTCAGGGACCCGAAGCACAGATACGCAGTATTTT.

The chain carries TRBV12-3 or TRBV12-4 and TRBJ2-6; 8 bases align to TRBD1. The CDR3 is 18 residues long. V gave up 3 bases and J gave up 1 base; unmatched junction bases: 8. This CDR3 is CASSFSRGRRSGANVLTF. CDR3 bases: TGTGCCAGCAGTTTTAGCAGGGGGCGGCGGTCTGGGGCCAACGTCCTGACTTTC.

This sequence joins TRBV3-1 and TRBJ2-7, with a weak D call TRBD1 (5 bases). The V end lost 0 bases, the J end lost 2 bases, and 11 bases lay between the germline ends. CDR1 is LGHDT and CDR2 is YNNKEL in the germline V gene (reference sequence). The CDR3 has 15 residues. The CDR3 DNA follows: TGTGCCAGCAGCCAAGAAAGGCTAGGGGCCTACGAGCAGTACTTC. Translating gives CASSQERLGAYEQYF.

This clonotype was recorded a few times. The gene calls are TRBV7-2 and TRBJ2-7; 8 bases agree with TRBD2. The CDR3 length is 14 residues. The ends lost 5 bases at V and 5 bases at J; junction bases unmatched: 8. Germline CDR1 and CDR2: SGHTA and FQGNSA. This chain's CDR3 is CASSPGLARHEQYF. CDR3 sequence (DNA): TGTGCCAGCAGCCCCGGACTAGCCCGGCACGAGCAGTACTTC.

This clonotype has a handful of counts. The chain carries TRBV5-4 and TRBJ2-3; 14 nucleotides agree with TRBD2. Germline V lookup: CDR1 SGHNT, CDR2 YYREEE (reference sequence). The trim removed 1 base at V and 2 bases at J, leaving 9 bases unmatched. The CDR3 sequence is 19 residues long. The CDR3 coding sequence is TGTGCCAGCAGCTTGAAAGGACTAGCGGGGGGACAATTCACAGATACGCAGTATTTT. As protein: CASSLKGLAGGQFTDTQYF.

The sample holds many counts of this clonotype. The CDR3 sequence: CSVPGVSFSYEQYF. The CDR3, as DNA: TGCAGTGTACCCGGGGTTTCCTTCTCCTACGAGCAGTACTTC. J is TRBJ2-7 and V is TRBV20-1; D is perhaps TRBD2 (5 bases). Trimming took 7 bases from V and 0 from J, leaving 16 bases between them. This CDR3 spans 14 amino acids. Per germline, CDR1 DFQATT and CDR2 SNEGSKA (reference sequence).

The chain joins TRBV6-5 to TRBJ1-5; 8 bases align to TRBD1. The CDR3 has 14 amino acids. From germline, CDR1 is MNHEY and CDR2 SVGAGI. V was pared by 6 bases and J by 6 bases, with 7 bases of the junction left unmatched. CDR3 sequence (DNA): TGTGCCAGCAGGTTAGACAGGGGAGGTCAGCCCCAGCATTTT. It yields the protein CASRLDRGGQPQHF.

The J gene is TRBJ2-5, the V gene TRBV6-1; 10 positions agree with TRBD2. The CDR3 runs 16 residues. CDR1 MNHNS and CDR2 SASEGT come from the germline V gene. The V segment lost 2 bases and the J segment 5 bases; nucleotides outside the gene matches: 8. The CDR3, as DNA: TGTGCCAGCAGTGAATCCCTAGCGGGAGTTGGGGAGACCCAGTACTTC. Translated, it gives CASSESLAGVGETQYF.

In DNA, the CDR3 is TGTGCCAGCAGCCCTAGACTAGCGGGAGTATTGTACGAGCAGTACTTC. Its protein is CASSPRLAGVLYEQYF. The V call is TRBV7-9, the J call TRBJ2-7, with TRBD2 matching over 12 bases. V dropped 5 bases and J dropped 4; count of bases not matched to a gene: 9. Germline CDR1 is SEHNR and CDR2 is FQNEAQ (reference sequence). This CDR3 spans 16 amino acids.

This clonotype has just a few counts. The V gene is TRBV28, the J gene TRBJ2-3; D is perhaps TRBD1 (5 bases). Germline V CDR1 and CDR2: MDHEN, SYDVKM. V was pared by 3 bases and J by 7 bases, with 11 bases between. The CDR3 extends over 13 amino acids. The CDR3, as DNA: TGTGCCAGCAGTTTCCGGCAGGGTAATACGCAGTATTTT. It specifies CASSFRQGNTQYF.

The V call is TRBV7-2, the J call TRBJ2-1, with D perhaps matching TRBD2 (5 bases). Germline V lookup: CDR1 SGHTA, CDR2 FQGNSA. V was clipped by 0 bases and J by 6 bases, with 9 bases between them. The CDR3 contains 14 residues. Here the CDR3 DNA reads TGTGCCAGCAGCTTAGCACTAGTTCTCAATGAGCAGTTCTTC. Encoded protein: CASSLALVLNEQFF.

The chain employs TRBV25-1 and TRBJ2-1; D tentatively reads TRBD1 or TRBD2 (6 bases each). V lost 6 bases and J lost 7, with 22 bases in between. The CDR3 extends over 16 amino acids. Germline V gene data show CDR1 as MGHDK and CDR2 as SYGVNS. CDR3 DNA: TGTGCCAGCAGCCCCAACGCTGGGGGGCCTGGGAATGAGCAGTTCTTC. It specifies CASSPNAGGPGNEQFF.

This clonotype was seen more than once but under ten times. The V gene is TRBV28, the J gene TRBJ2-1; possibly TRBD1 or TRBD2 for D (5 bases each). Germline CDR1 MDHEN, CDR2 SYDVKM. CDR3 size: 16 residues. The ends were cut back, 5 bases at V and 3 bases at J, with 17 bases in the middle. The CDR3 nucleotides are TGTGCCAGCAGTCCTTCCGGGACCAGCCTCTACAATGAGCAGTTCTTC. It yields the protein CASSPSGTSLYNEQFF. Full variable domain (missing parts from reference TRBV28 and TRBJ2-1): DVKVTQSSRYLVKRTGEKVFLECVQDMDHENMFWYRQDPGLGLRLIYFSYDVKMKEKGDIPEGYSVSREKKERFSLILESASTNQTSMYLCASSPSGTSLYNEQFFGPGTRLTVL.

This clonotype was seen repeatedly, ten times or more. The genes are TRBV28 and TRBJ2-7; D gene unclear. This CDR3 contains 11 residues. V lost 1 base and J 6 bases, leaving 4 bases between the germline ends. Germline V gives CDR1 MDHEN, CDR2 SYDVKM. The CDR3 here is CASSLLREQYF. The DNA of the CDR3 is TGTGCCAGCAGTTTATTGCGCGAGCAGTACTTC.

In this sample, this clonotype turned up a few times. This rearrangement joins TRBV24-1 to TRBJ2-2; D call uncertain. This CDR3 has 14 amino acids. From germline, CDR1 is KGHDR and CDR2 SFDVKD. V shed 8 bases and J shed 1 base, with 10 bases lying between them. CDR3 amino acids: CATTPAENTGELFF. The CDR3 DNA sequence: TGTGCCACCACTCCGGCAGAGAACACCGGGGAGCTGTTTTTT.

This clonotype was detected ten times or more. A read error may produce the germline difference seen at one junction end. This CDR3 reads CATSDGTRGHF. The CDR3 region has the DNA TGTGCCACCAGTGACGGGACCAGAGGGCATTTT. The chain recombines TRBV24-1 with TRBJ2-3; the D call may be TRBD1 or TRBD2 (5 bases each). The CDR3 length is 11 residues. Looked up from germline, CDR1 is KGHDR and CDR2 is SFDVKD.